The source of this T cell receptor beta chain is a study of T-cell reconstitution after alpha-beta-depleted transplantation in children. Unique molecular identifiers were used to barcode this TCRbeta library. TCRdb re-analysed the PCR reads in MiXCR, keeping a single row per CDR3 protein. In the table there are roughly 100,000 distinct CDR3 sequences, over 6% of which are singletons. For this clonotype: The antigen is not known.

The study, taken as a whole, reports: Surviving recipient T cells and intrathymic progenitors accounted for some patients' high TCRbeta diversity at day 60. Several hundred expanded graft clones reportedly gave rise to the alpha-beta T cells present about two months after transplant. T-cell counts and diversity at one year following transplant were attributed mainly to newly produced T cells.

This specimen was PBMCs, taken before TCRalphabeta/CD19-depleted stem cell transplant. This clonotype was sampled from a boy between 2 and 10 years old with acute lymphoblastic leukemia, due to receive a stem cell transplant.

The CDR3 loop reads CASSFQPDDTQYF. The DNA of the CDR3 is TGTGCCAGCAGTTTCCAACCGGACGATACGCAGTATTTT. The chain employs TRBV6-2 or TRBV6-3 and TRBJ2-3; D not resolved. Trimming took off 4 bases at V and 6 bases at J, with 11 bases between the two ends. CDR3 length: 13 amino acids. Germline CDR1 is MNHEY and CDR2 is SVGEGT.